This T cell receptor (beta chain) appears in the sequencing data of a study of cytomegalovirus exposure and HLA in healthy donors. V dropped 6 bases and J dropped 5 bases, with 19 bases sitting between them. CDR1 and CDR2 (germline): SGHTA, FQGTGA. The CDR3 runs to 16 residues. Clones were sequenced by immunoSEQ multiplex PCR, and TCRdb holds only the in-frame ones, with some missing. This table holds about 360,000 clones, more than 80% found once. The sample was PBMCs. V is TRBV7-3 and J is TRBJ2-2, with D possibly matching TRBD2 (7 bases). The clonotype was recovered from a woman aged 18-29 years in good health and CMV-seronegative. CDR3 nucleotide sequence: TGTGCCAGCAGTCCCCTAGGGGGGGTAAGGACCGGGGAGCTGTTTTTT. Amino acids: CASSPLGGVRTGELFF.